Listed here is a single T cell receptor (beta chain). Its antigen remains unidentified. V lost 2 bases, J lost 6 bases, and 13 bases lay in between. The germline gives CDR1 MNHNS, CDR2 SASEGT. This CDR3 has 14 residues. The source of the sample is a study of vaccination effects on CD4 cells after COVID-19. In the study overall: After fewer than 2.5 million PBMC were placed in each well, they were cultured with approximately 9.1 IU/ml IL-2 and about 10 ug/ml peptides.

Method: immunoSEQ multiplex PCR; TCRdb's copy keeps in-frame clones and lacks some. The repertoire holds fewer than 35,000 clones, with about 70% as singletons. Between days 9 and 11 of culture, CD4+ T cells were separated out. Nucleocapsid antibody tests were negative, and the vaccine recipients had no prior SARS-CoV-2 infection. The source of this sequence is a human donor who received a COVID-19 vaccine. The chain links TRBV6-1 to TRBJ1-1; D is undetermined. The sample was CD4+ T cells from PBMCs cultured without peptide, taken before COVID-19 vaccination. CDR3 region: CASSESGPPSEAFF. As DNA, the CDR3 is TGTGCCAGCAGTGAATCCGGGCCCCCTTCTGAAGCTTTCTTT.